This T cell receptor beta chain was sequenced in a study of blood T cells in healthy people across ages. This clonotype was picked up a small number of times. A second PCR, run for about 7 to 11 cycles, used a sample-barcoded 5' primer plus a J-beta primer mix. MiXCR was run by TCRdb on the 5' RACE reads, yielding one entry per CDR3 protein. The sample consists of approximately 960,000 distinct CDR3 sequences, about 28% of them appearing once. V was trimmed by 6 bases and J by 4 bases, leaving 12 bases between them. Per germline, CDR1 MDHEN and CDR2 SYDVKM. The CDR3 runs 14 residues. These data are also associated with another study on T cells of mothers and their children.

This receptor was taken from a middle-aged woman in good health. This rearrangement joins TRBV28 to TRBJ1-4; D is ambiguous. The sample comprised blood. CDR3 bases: TGTGCCAGCAGAGTTCGATTGATTAATGAAAAACTGTTTTTT. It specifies CASRVRLINEKLFF.